This T cell receptor beta chain was retrieved from a study of blood T cell repertoires in COVID-19. Study-wide context: The samples span acute and convalescent COVID-19 from the United States, Italy and Spain. Nucleic acid was either cDNA or gDNA, and it came from T cells, B-cell-depleted T cells, or PBMCs.

This clone has only one observation. Using immunoSEQ multiplex PCR, the repertoire was profiled, and TCRdb retains in-frame clones only, with some absent. The table includes about 140,000 clones, 85% to 90% detected once. CDR1 SGHRS and CDR2 YFSETQ come from the germline V gene. This CDR3 region has 16 residues. Trimming cost V 0 bases and J 6 bases; bases outside gene matches: 6. The sequenced sample consisted of peripheral blood. This TCR came from a woman of 80 years or more with acute or convalescent COVID-19. V and J are TRBV5-1 and TRBJ2-3; 11 nucleotides align to TRBD2. CDR3 coding DNA: TGCGCCAGCAGCTTGGTCCTAGCGGGGGGTGCGGATACGCAGTATTTT. Its protein is CASSLVLAGGADTQYF.